A single sample is the source of the 2 T cell receptor beta chains below, sequenced in a study of blood T cell repertoires in COVID-19 (dated by TCRdb to about 2020). Receptors were amplified or captured by the immunoSEQ multiplex PCR assay. TCRdb holds this immuneACCESS table with in-frame rearrangements only. Some clones are missing; in checked studies, unresolved V genes explain under half, and the rest has no known cause. The sample has some 200,000 clones on record, approximately 90% of them singletons. The ten largest account for over 4.5% of the sample. Sequenced input: peripheral blood. These receptors all come from an elderly man with acute or convalescent COVID-19.

This chain joins TRBV27 and TRBJ1-5; D is unresolved. Per the germline V gene, CDR1 is MNHEY and CDR2 is SMNVEV (reference sequence). V lost 2 bases to trimming and J lost 9 bases, with 8 bases between them. The CDR3 is 12 amino acids. CDR3 sequence: CASSLEGGPQHF. The CDR3 DNA is TGTGCCAGCAGTTTAGAGGGCGGGCCCCAGCATTTT.

This chain links TRBV18 with TRBJ1-5; TRBD1 matches 7 bases. CDR3 length: 14 residues. Per the germline V gene, CDR1 is KGHSH and CDR2 is LQKENI. V was pared by 6 bases and J by 2 bases, with 4 bases of the junction left unmatched. CDR3 DNA: TGTGCCAGCTCTCAACAGGGGCGCAATCAGCCCCAGCATTTT. As protein: CASSQQGRNQPQHF.